The sequence of this TCR beta chain was determined in a study of cytomegalovirus exposure and HLA in healthy donors. About the study: A preliminary data release comprised 91 million or so unique TCRs obtained from HLA-typed donors. Among several hundred genotyped donors, 65% to 90% fell in the Caucasian-associated ancestry cluster.

As for this clone: Antigen unknown.

Vbeta (60) and Jbeta (13) primers were used in the PCR. Profiling relied on immunoSEQ multiplex PCR, and the TCRdb table lists in-frame clones only, not all of them. Seen here are 75,000 to 100,000 clones, around 76% observed once, and the top ten hold roughly 19%. The CDR3 runs 14 residues. The V gene lost 2 bases and the J gene lost 2 bases, with 9 bases spanning the gap. In germline, CDR1 is SGHAT, CDR2 FQNNGV. Study results and caveats: Prior analysis indicated that the majority of TCR beta V segments exhibited productivity approximately 90% or approximately 30% of the time. Confirmation in vitro established that a few CMV-associated chains were specific for CMV antigens.

The sample taken for sequencing was PBMCs. The V call is TRBV11-2, the J call TRBJ1-2; no clear D gene. This receptor was identified in a woman aged 60-75 years in good health and CMV-seropositive. The CDR3, as DNA: TGTGCCAGCAGCTTAAGTGACACCAACTATGGCTACACCTTC. Encoded protein: CASSLSDTNYGYTF.